This TCR beta chain stems from a study of Graves' ophthalmopathy and Graves' hyperthyroidism. Study findings and constraints: Blood samples also showed most expanded thyroid clonotypes exceeding 0.001 frequency.

Trimming removed 4 bases at V and 5 bases at J, with 15 bases between. Germline CDR1 and CDR2: LNHDA and SQIVND (reference sequence). The CDR3 consists of 15 residues. From RNA, the CDR3 regions of TCR beta chains were amplified and sequenced. First-round RT-PCR used HTBI primers; second-round multiplex PCR followed. TCRdb processed the multiplex PCR reads anew with MiXCR; each CDR3 protein has one entry. Found here are around 1.1 million distinct CDR3 sequences, 36% of them singletons; the top ten hold roughly 10%. Concerning this clonotype: Its matching antigen is unknown.

Specimen: peripheral blood or thyroid tissue (not recorded which). The TCR sequence derives from an adult man with Graves' hyperthyroidism. V gene TRBV19 combines with J gene TRBJ2-1; possibly TRBD2 for D (5 bases). CDR3 nucleotide sequence: TGTGCCAGTAGTAAGACTATAGCGCCAGACAATGAGCAGTTCTTC. Protein product: CASSKTIAPDNEQFF.